This T cell receptor beta chain was captured in a study of CD8+ T cells in alopecia areata. Overall study results and limits: Clonality exceeded that of normal scalp in lesional scalp, most notably in alopecia totalis/universalis.

Points on this clone: Its antigen is currently unknown.

Germline V gene sequence: CDR1 SGDLS, CDR2 YYNGEE. Losses at the gene ends were 3 bases for V and 0 bases for J; bases not matched to a gene: 3. The CDR3 is 15 residues long. Once RNA had been extracted, it was reverse transcribed into cDNA to act as the sequencing template. Sequencing was performed with immunoSEQ multiplex PCR; in TCRdb, only in-frame clones are kept and a portion is missing. The table shows 150,000 to 250,000 clones, with 60% to 70% occurring only once. Treatment in this sample: oral pan-JAK inhibitor, 5-10 mg twice daily. This specimen was CD4+ T cells sorted from blood, taken at week 4, from a patient treated with tofacitinib. This chain uses TRBV9 with TRBJ2-1; 7 bases fit TRBD2. This clonotype was sampled from a human donor with alopecia areata. CDR3 DNA: TGTGCCAGCAGCGCGGGGGGTGGCTCCTACAATGAGCAGTTCTTC. This encodes CASSAGGGSYNEQFF.